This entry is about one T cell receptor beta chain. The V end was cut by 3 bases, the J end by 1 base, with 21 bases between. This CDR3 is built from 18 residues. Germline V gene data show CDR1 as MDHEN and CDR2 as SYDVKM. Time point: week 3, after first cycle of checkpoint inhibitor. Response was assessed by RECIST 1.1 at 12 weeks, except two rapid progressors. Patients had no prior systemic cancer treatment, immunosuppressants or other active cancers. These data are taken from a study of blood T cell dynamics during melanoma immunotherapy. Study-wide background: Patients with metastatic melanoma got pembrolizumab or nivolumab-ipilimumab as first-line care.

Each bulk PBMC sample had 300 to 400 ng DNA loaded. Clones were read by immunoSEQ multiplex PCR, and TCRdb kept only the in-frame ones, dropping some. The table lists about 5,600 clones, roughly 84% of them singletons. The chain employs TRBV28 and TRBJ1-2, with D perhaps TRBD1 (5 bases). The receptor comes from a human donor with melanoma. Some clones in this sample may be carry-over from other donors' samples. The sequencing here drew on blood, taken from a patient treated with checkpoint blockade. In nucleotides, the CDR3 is TGTGCCAGCAGTTTGTTGTTTGTTGGTACAGGATATAACTATGGCTACACCTTC. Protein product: CASSLLFVGTGYNYGYTF.